This T cell receptor (beta chain) was observed in a study of shared clonotypes between healthy human individuals (dated by TCRdb to about 2020). For the study in its entirety: The cohort included a few men and a couple of women between 18 and 49 years of age. For each donor, CD4 naive and CD4 memory were each given three plates, CD8 naive was given two plates, and CD8 memory was given one plate. Blood TCR repertoires of 5 or 6 healthy adults were deeply sequenced to estimate repertoire size and the extent of clonotype sharing between individuals. Different laboratories and diverse techniques were used to prepare libraries and sequence TCR repertoires, to increase sequencing depth and limit assay-specific biases. Per donor, leukapheresis produced somewhere between about 0.85 and 9.5 billion PBMCs. What the work shows at the level of the full study, not this receptor alone: Only blood was sampled, and tissue TCR repertoires likely differ from those in blood. Pairwise subsampling led to the expectation that sequencing depth would affect the degree of clonotype sharing among donors. Across a few donors, about 5% of naive CD4, approximately 4% of naive CD8, about 2.3% of memory CD4, and 0.4% of memory CD8 clonotypes were shared. Rarefaction of sorted-subset datasets indicated incomplete sequencing despite the large sequencing depth. Higher generation probabilities were observed for clonotypes shared by all four sorted-subset donors than for non-shared clonotypes. Estimated clonotype richness was generally larger for naive than for memory subsets. Because the study included only a small number of donors, the genetic and exposure-history diversity represented was limited.

The donors were healthy, HIV-negative adults with no recently reported acute infections or vaccinations. Every donor was a Caucasian adult residing in Nashville, Tennessee, USA. CD4+ T cells were enriched through magnetic negative selection, after which naive cells were positively selected on CD45RA and the remaining negative fraction served as the memory subset. After blood collection by leukapheresis, PBMCs were isolated using Ficoll-Histopaque density gradient centrifugation and then cryopreserved in the vapor phase of liquid nitrogen. Analytical flow cytometry was used to check the purity and quantity of every magnetically sorted T cell population. Genomic DNA was isolated from every sorted fraction and measured by UV absorbance on a Nanodrop 2000c. Note on this clone: Which antigen it targets is not known. It has no much larger one-base neighbor in the sample; base qualities were not kept.

CDR1 and CDR2 (GTSNPN, SVGIG) derive from the germline V gene (reference sequence). Trimming leaves V shorter by 2 bases and J shorter by 3 bases, with the junction holding 9 bases beyond the gene matches. The CDR3 spans 15 residues, from the cysteine through the phenylalanine. Here the CDR3 DNA is all that survives: 45 bases in frame from base 1. TCR CDR3 regions were amplified from genomic DNA by multiplex PCR using the deep immunoSEQ assay. Extracted genomic DNA from each cell subset was distributed evenly across all wells of several immunoSEQ 96-well plates, and each plate was treated as a replicate. For sorted subsets, 200 to 250 ng of genomic DNA, equivalent to some 30,000 T cell genomes, went into each replicate PCR. The purified libraries were quantified using a Qubit 3.0 fluorometer, sized with a Bioanalyzer 2100, and then quantified again using the KAPA Library Quantification kit. Each immunoSEQ 96-well plate was sequenced on its own single-read 150-cycle Illumina NextSeq 550 flow cell. Per the source publication's procedure: The immunoSEQ output contained only junctional sequences without quality scores, so filtering could not match that applied to full-length reads. Sequences were annotated with PyIR, a Python wrapper for IgBLAST v1.9, and V/J genes and CDR3 were assigned using IMGT germline references. Reads were filtered out if the reads had weak V/J assignments (E-value above 1e-6), no CDR3, stop codons, out-of-frame junctions, or ambiguous translated residues. V3J clonotypes were defined by identical inferred V gene, J gene, and CDR3 amino acid sequence. Percentage overlap between repertoires was computed as shared unique clonotypes divided by the size of the smaller repertoire. Three approaches were used to assess repertoire richness: RTK rarefaction, the Chao1 estimator, and Recon v2.1 estimates of unobserved clonotypes. Generation probabilities for all TCRbeta clonotypes obtained by the gDNA method from a handful of donors were computed using OLGA. The clones in this table, taken by TCRdb from immuneACCESS, are in-frame only. Not every clone is retained; where verified, under half of the shortfall comes from an unresolved V gene, and the cause of the rest is unknown. V and J calls plus clone size are reproduced from that table; the DNA served to infer D and trimming. This sample comprises about 2.4 million clones, more than 90% of them detected only once. Over 0.12% of the sample goes to the ten largest clones.

The clonotype comes from a man between 18 and 35 years old in good health. The V gene is TRBV30 and the J gene is TRBJ2-5; 7 middle bases align to TRBD2. Material for sequencing was naive CD4+ T cells sorted from blood. The cell subset or site label of this sample denotes: CD45RA+ positively selected. The CDR3 loop reads CAWSSKRAGEETQYF. The nucleotide sequence reads as follows: TGTGCCTGGAGTTCAAAGAGGGCGGGAGAAGAGACCCAGTACTTC.